Listed here is a single TCR beta chain. The sample holds one count of this clone. This receptor's antigen is unknown. Per-base qualities were not stored, and no clone one base away is much larger. For TCR Vbeta sequencing, memory CD4+ T cells were sorted ex vivo from the peripheral blood of both healthy controls and narcolepsy patients. Library preparation used the immunoSEQ multiplex PCR assay. TCRdb's version of the immuneACCESS table is confined to in-frame rearrangements and falls short of the full clone set. An unresolved V gene accounts for under half of the shortfall where checked; the remainder is of unknown origin. Present in this sample are about 20,000 clones, 75% to 90% of which were seen just once. The ten largest clones represent around 1.6% of the sample. The data stem from a study of T cells in narcolepsy (dated by TCRdb to the late 2010s). Study-wide context: Patients with narcolepsy type 1 or type 2 (NT1, NT2) were enrolled in the study together with healthy control donors. Autoreactive T cells targeting hypocretin neuron self-antigens (hypocretin, TRIB2) were sought in narcolepsy patients, and TCR Vbeta sequencing was used to track clonotypes in blood and CSF.

The CDR3 numbers 16 residues from cysteine through phenylalanine. The entry retains the CDR3 DNA only, 48 bases that are in frame from base 1. After removal of 4 bases from V and 0 bases from J, the junction retains 7 bases not matched to a gene. As encoded in the germline V gene, CDR1 is SGDLS while CDR2 is YYNGEE. The paper as a whole reports these results and caveats: Numbers of sequenced blood memory CD4+ clonotypes were comparable, averaging approximately 42,000 in patients and over 30,000 in controls. According to the report, autoreactive clonotypes were detected serially in the blood of the same patients and of different patients, but not in healthy controls. Plots that compared CSF and blood CD4+ T cell clonotypes from the same patient highlighted HCRT-specific and TRIB2-specific autoreactive clonotypes. Certain blood memory CD4+ repertoires from patients and controls had no sequences that matched autoreactive T cell clones.

The sequence was obtained from a human donor in good health. The sample taken for sequencing was memory (CD45RA-) CD4+ T cells from blood. Interpreted using the paper, the cell subset or site label stands for: memory T cells sorted ex vivo from peripheral blood. The chain is assembled from TRBV9 and TRBJ2-3; 8 bases in the junction line up with TRBD2. CDR3 region: CASSTTSGDSTDTQYF. The DNA sequence is TGTGCCAGCAGCACTACTAGCGGTGATAGCACAGATACGCAGTATTTT.